This T cell receptor beta chain emerged from a study of cytomegalovirus exposure and HLA in healthy donors. Here immunoSEQ multiplex PCR was the method, and the copy in TCRdb shows in-frame clones only, minus some. The repertoire holds under 200,000 clones, with 70% to 90% as singletons. Trimming took 0 bases from V and 0 from J, leaving 12 bases between them. The length of the CDR3 is 16 residues. Germline V gene data show CDR1 as SGHRS and CDR2 as YFSETQ. The gene calls are TRBV5-1 and TRBJ1-2, with D perhaps TRBD1 (5 bases). The TCR sequence derives from a woman in her twenties or thirties in good health and CMV-seronegative. The sample comprised PBMCs. The CDR3 region is CASSLEGAKTNYGYTF. CDR3 bases: TGCGCCAGCAGCTTGGAAGGGGCCAAAACTAACTATGGCTACACCTTC.